Given below is one T cell receptor (beta chain) in context. Its antigen specificity is not known. One junction end does not reproduce the germline sequence, and a read error may be involved. Using a constant-region primer and ProtoScript II reverse transcriptase, TCRbeta-specific cDNA was reverse-transcribed from around 520 ng total RNA. Three nested multiplex PCR rounds, following a slightly modified ARM-PCR procedure, were used to build the TCRbeta libraries. Each of the first two PCR rounds ran for around 11 cycles using multiplex TRBV1-TRBV30 forward primers together with a Cbeta reverse primer. Sample barcodes and Illumina adapters were attached in a final 25-cycle PCR using Deep VentR polymerase. Before sequencing, amplicons of 200-500 bp were purified from gel using a QIAquick gel extraction kit. An Illumina HiSeq 2500 was used to sequence the TCRbeta amplicons with 250-bp paired-end reads. The source study handled its data this way. Trimmomatic v0.33 was used to quality-trim the reads, and FLASH v1.2.11 was used to merge paired reads so that full CDR3 sequences could be recovered. V, D and J germline segments were assigned to the rearranged TCRbeta sequences by MiGEC v1.2.1b. Clonotype statistics, along with Shannon-Wiener diversity indices, were calculated using VDJtools v1.0.0. To cut down on sampling bias, every analysis after diversity analysis relied on just the 250 most abundant clonotypes from each sample. TCRdb reprocessed the public reads (quality trimming at Q25 with fastp, clone calling with MiXCR) and kept in-frame beta chains. Rows with one shared CDR3 protein collapse into an entry with the most common genes and DNA. These V and J calls derive from TCRdb rather than the authors' analysis. This sample holds about 66,000 distinct CDR3 sequences; about three quarters were observed only once. In total, the top ten clones hold about 40% of the sample.

These data are taken from a study of tumor-infiltrating lymphocytes in primary liver carcinoma (dated by TCRdb to about 2017). Study-level background: Of the five patients, three men and two women aged 30 to 69 years, four had hepatocellular carcinoma and one had combined HCC and intrahepatic cholangiocarcinoma. The five patients had tumors staged T1-T3 N0M0, with maximum diameters ranging from about 4.2 to 10 cm. Each sample produced about 3.5 to 8 million productive TCRbeta reads, and read depth showed no significant difference between tissue types. For each liver tumor, the study sampled five regions along with adjacent normal tissue and blood, and applied TCRbeta repertoire sequencing, expression microarrays and whole-exome sequencing. A total of approximately 35 specimens from 5 patients underwent TCRbeta repertoire sequencing, comprising 25 tumor regions, 5 adjacent noncancerous liver tissues and 5 peripheral blood samples. The roughly 27 tumor region samples were profiled with Agilent mRNA microarrays so that TCRbeta repertoire diversity could be related to the local molecular phenotype. Reproducibility between technical replicate repertoires was high, with correlation coefficients above 0.95 and mean shared-clone rates roughly 0.86. Study-wide conclusions, independent of this receptor: The top 250 clones made up a significantly larger repertoire fraction in tumors than in blood (p = 0.039). Consistent with antigen-driven expansion, pairs of tumor regions showed higher repertoire overlap (mean around 36%) than either tumor-adjacent pairs (around 17%) or tumor-blood pairs (roughly 15%). Because sequencing covered only the TCR beta chain and unpaired alpha chains were not captured, true repertoire diversity is likely underestimated. Only about 7.5-24% of top clones were present in all five regions of a tumor, suggesting spatial heterogeneity of tumor-infiltrating T cells. Bulk unsorted samples precluded comparing CD4+ and CD8+ T cell repertoires. The study included only four or five patients, and the authors note findings should be validated in a larger study.

The CDR3 starts with the cysteine, ends with the phenylalanine, and has 15 residues. Solely the CDR3 DNA is kept, with 45 bases framed from the first base. CDR1 and CDR2 (SQVTM, ANQGSEA) derive from the germline V gene. Without any cell sorting, total RNA and DNA were co-extracted from about 21-30 mg of bulk tissue using the AllPrep DNA/RNA mini kit. Roughly five patients with histopathologically diagnosed primary liver carcinoma underwent surgical resection in China between 2015 and March 2016. Patients had chronic HBV infection and were treatment-naive at sampling. Five spatially separated regions were sampled from each tumor: the superior, inferior, left-lateral and right-lateral poles, plus the tumor centre. According to histology, viable tumor cells made up more than 80% of every tumor sample. Fresh tumor and adjacent tissue pieces were bisected; one half was stored in RNAlater at -80°C, the other sent for histology.

Recombination joined TRBV29-1 with TRBJ2-3, with 7 bases matching TRBD2. Material: liver tumor tissue from sampling region 4. The cell subset or site label corresponds to: tumor region T4, right-lateral pole. The TCR was taken from a man between 40 and 49 years old with primary liver carcinoma and hepatitis B virus infection. The CDR3 reads CSVESGAGITDTRYF. The DNA reads as follows: TGCAGCGTTGAGAGCGGGGCCGGCATCACAGATACGCGGTATTTT.